This T cell receptor (beta chain) is from a study of OX40 agonist ivuxolimab in advanced cancers. Study-wide context: Ivuxolimab was a fully human IgG2 agonistic monoclonal antibody targeting the costimulatory receptor OX40 (CD134). Intravenous ivuxolimab was administered to patients every 2 weeks at six dose levels: 0.01, 0.1, 0.3, 1.5, 3 and 10 mg/kg. Among the roughly 52 dose-escalation patients, roughly 20 had hepatocellular carcinoma, some 15 melanoma, 9 renal cell carcinoma and 9 head and neck cancer. The dose-escalation cohort was roughly 87% male with a mean age of approximately 60 years, ranging from about 20 to 85. Patients were allowed to have had prior anti-PD-1, anti-PD-L1 or anti-CTLA-4 therapy, and approximately 40% of the dose-escalation patients had been treated with checkpoint inhibitors. Partial responses occurred in three dose-escalation patients: two with cutaneous melanoma and one with hepatocellular carcinoma. The purpose of peripheral TCRbeta sequencing was to test whether ivuxolimab changed TCR sequence diversity and led to clonal T-cell expansion. The paper reports the monotherapy dose-escalation portion (N of about 50 patients) of the phase I ivuxolimab trial. Overall results and qualifications from the work: After ivuxolimab, more expanded clones were found on average in CD8+ T cells than in CD4+ T cells. The antigen specificity of the clonally expanded peripheral T cells was not determined. In partial responders in the 0.1-3.0 mg/kg groups, normalized peripheral clonal expansion was found to be among the lowest, especially among CD8+ T cells. At doses from 0.1 to 3.0 mg/kg, clonal expansion was seen in both CD4+ and CD8+ blood T cells between baseline and week 6. Low levels of normalized T-cell clonal expansion were also seen in some nonresponding patients.

V is reduced by 0 bases and J by 9 bases, leaving a spacing of 10 bases between them. CDR1 and CDR2 are read off the germline V gene as SGHRS and YFSETQ. From cysteine to phenylalanine, the CDR3 is 13 amino acids long. Only the CDR3 part of the read is kept: 39 bases, read in frame from the first base. Concerning this clone itself: Its binding antigen is unknown. No base quality values were provided; no much bigger clone lies one nucleotide off.

Patients with a history of autoimmune disease or receiving systemic immunosuppression were excluded from the trial. Peripheral blood for TCR sequencing was collected from all dose cohorts at baseline, on cycle 4 day 1, and on cycle 7 day 1. The samples were taken from a phase I, first-in-human, multicenter, open-label dose-escalation trial of ivuxolimab. Adults with locally advanced or metastatic melanoma, renal cell, hepatocellular, or head and neck squamous cell carcinoma were enrolled in the trial. Before TCR sequencing, CD4+ and CD8+ T cells were separately sorted from peripheral blood. Genomic DNA was isolated from the sorted cells so that the TCRbeta CDR3 region could be sequenced. The immunoSEQ Assay was used to sequence the TCRbeta CDR3 regions. TCRdb limited this immuneACCESS table to in-frame rearrangements with V and J called. A share of clones is missing; checked studies link under half to unresolved V genes, and the rest is unexplained. For this sample the table gives tens of thousands of clones, of which 80% to 90% were detected only once. Around 6% of the sample is held by the ten biggest clonotypes.

This sequence was found in an adult with an advanced solid tumor such as melanoma, head and neck, liver or kidney cancer. This material consisted of CD4+ or CD8+ T cells sorted from blood, taken in a trial of the OX40 agonist ivuxolimab. The chain links TRBV5-1 with TRBJ2-1; no D gene is confidently identified. The DNA reads TGCGCCAGCAGCTTGGCCCAGTTCGGTGAGCAGTTCTTC. Translated, this is CASSLAQFGEQFF. With the rest looked up from the reference TRBV5-1 and TRBJ2-1 genes rather than sequenced, the full variable domain is KAGVTQTPRYLIKTRGQQVTLSCSPISGHRSVSWYQQTPGQGLQFLFEYFSETQRNKGNFPGRFSGRQFSNSRSEMNVSTLELGDSALYLCASSLAQFGEQFFGPGTRLTVL.